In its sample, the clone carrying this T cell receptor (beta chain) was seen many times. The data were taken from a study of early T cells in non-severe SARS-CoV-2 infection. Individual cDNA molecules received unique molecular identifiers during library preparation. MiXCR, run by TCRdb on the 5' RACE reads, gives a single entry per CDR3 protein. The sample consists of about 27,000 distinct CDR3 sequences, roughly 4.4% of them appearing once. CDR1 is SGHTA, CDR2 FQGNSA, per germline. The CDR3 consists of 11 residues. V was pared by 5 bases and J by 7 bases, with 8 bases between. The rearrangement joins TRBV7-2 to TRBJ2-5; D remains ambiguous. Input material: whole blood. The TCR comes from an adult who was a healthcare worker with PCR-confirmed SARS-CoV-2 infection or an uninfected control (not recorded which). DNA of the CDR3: TGTGCCAGCAGCCAATTGGGGACCCAGTACTTC. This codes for CASSQLGTQYF. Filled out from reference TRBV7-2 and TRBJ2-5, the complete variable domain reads GAGVSQSPSNKVTEKGKDVELRCDPISGHTALYWYRQSLGQGLEFLIYFQGNSAPDKSGLPSDRFSAERTGGSVSTLTIQRTQQEDSAVYLCASSQLGTQYFGPGTRLLVL.